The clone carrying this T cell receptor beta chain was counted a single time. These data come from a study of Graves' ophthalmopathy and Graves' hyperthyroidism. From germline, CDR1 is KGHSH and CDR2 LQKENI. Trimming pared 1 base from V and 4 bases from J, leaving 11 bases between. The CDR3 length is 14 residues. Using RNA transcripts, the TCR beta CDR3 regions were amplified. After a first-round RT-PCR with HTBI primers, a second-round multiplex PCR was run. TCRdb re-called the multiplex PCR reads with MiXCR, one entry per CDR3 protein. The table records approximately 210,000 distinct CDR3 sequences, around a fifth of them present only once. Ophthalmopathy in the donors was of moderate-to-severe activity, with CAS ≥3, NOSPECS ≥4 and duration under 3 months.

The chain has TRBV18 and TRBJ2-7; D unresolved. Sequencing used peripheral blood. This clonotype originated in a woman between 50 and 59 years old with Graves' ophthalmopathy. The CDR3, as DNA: TGTGCCAGCTCACCACGGTCAGGAAATTACGAGCAGTACTTC. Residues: CASSPRSGNYEQYF. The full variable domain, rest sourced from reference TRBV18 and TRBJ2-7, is NAGVMQNPRHLVRRRGQEARLRCSPMKGHSHVYWYRQLPEEGLKFMVYLQKENIIDESGMPKERFSAEFPKEGPSILRIQQVVRGDSAAYFCASSPRSGNYEQYFGPGTRLTVT.